This entry is about one T cell receptor beta chain. The antigen remains undetermined. Data came from immunoSEQ multiplex PCR; TCRdb stores just in-frame clones and leaves some out. Among over 9,000 clones listed, approximately 78% were seen once. Trimming stripped 2 bases from V and 0 bases from J, with 27 bases between. This CDR3 is built from 21 residues. Germline CDR1 reads ENHRY; CDR2 reads SYGVKD. The sample comes from a study of OX40 agonist ivuxolimab in advanced cancers. Study as a whole: An agonistic anti-OX40 (CD134) antibody, ivuxolimab, was used to treat the patients. One patient with hepatocellular carcinoma and two with cutaneous melanoma, three in all, had partial responses.

Overall study results and limits: More expanded clones were found, on average, in CD8+ than in CD4+ T cells. Expansion of clones was among the lowest in partial responders at 0.1-3.0 mg/kg.

Specimen: CD4+ or CD8+ T cells sorted from blood, collected in a trial of the OX40 agonist ivuxolimab. The gene calls are TRBV10-3 and TRBJ2-3, with a possible D match to TRBD2 (8 bases). This sequence was found in an adult with an advanced solid tumor such as melanoma, head and neck, liver or kidney cancer. The CDR3 reads CAISEPTGTSQRSTSTDTQYF. The CDR3 bases are TGTGCCATCAGTGAGCCGACAGGGACTAGTCAGCGTTCGACTAGCACAGATACGCAGTATTTT.